This TCR beta chain is drawn from a study of T cell responses to AZD1222 COVID-19 vaccine (dated by TCRdb to 2020 to 2023). At the level of the whole study: AZD1222 recipients given second doses at about 4 weeks or at about 12 weeks were pooled, since spike-specific TCR depth and breadth were not found to differ between the two schedules. TCR sequencing was performed for approximately 240 trial participants, of whom roughly 200 were given two doses of AZD1222 and some 26 were given two doses of MenACWY control vaccine. Enrollment into the trials was organized by age into subgroups of 18-55, 56-69 and 70-plus years, and those subgroups contained roughly 150, 30 and 60 TCR-sequenced participants, respectively. Study-wide conclusions, independent of this receptor: Reportedly, almost half of the unique spike-specific TCRs recognized epitopes lying outside the regions that are mutated in the B.1.351 and B.1.1.7 variants. The 56-69-year group was small, and its depth increase did not reach significance, likely because of low power. A significant rise in spike-specific TCR breadth and depth was observed after two AZD1222 doses relative to day 0 and relative to MenACWY recipients. Conclusions about previously exposed vaccinees are limited, since just a handful of AZD1222 recipients were seropositive for SARS-CoV-2 at baseline. Participants were mostly white British and included more females than males, and it was suggested by the authors that clonal diversity may have been underestimated. No day 14 peak-response samples were available, so repertoires were characterized only after the peak T cell response. The vaccine-associated CD4 TCRs covered the entire spike protein, and the dominant responses fell in regions 160-218 and 743-854.

From a lookup of the germline V gene, CDR1 and CDR2 are SGHTA and FQGNSA. Trimming costs V 5 bases and J 6 bases, and their ends lie 20 bases apart. The CDR3 goes from the cysteine to the phenylalanine over 16 residues. This entry keeps only the CDR3 DNA: 48 bases, framed from base 1. The time point label of this sample denotes: baseline before first vaccination. Vaccinee samples were obtained from the UK trials COV001 and COV002, which included a single-blind randomized controlled phase 2/3 trial of AZD1222 (ChAdOx1 nCoV-19) in healthy adults. Trial participant PBMC samples were collected at day 0 and day 28 after the second dose for TCRbeta chain sequencing. A word on this clone: No antigen is known for it. Qualities for individual bases were not recorded, and no much larger clone is one base off.

The CDR3 regions of human TCRbeta chains were analyzed by immunosequencing. The paper's processing steps were these. TCRs in the repertoires were matched against a reference library of SARS-CoV-2-specific TCRs that had been generated with the MIRA antigen-specificity platform. Breadth was defined as the fraction of unique TCRs that were SARS-CoV-2-associated, and depth was defined as the fraction of total T cells that were SARS-CoV-2-associated. Using the MIRA data, each spike-specific TCR was assigned both to the spike region to which the TCR was reactive and to a CD4 or CD8 class. Log10-transformed breadth and depth values were compared by one-way ANOVA with Sidak's multiple comparisons tests. TCRdb limited this immuneACCESS table to in-frame rearrangements with V and J called. A share of clones is missing; checked studies link under half to unresolved V genes, and the rest is unexplained. That table supplies the V and J calls and clone size; D and trimming were determined from the DNA. This sample is represented by about 150,000 clones; roughly 92% of them were singletons. Over 1.5% of the sample comes from the top ten.

The sequence is built from TRBV7-2 and TRBJ1-3; the best D guess is TRBD1, with 5 bases matching. The sequences come from peripheral blood, collected on day 0 of AZD1222 vaccination. This receptor was identified in an adult in good health. The DNA sequence is TGTGCCAGCAGCCCAGGCGGGACCCGGAGGAAAAACACCATATATTTT. It codes for CASSPGGTRRKNTIYF.